Detailed here is one T cell receptor (beta chain). Its antigen is as yet unknown. With the read ending 3 residues before the CDR3 end, the germline J gene is used to fill in that end. These data belong to a study of T cells in women clearing cervical HPV infection. Looking at the study overall: Controls were women whose single incident HPV16 infection cleared within 12 months without precancer or cancer. Case blood was drawn when the lesion was first found; control blood after infection became undetectable.

Assay used: immunoSEQ multiplex PCR; TCRdb lists only in-frame clones, some missing. The sample data list 20,000 to 25,000 clones. Study-wide findings and caveats: CIN3+ cases had significantly higher TCR repertoire richness than controls, but evenness did not differ. It is unknown whether associations predate infection; no effector/memory or HPV-specific sorting.

Deletions cut 6 bases from V and 5 bases from J, with 11 bases between. The CDR3 has 12 amino acids. Germline-derived CDR1 and CDR2 are MDHEN and SYDVKM. Sequenced material: blood buffy coat. The chain has TRBV28 and TRBJ2-7; D is possibly TRBD2 (5 bases). The sequence derives from a woman aged 18 to 75 with a cervical HPV16 infection that either progressed to CIN3+ or cleared (not recorded which). This CDR3 is CASSSTRDEQYF. The sequenced part of the CDR3 DNA is TGTGCCAGCAGCTCCACTAGGGACGAG. Full variable domain (missing parts from reference TRBV28 and TRBJ2-7): DVKVTQSSRYLVKRTGEKVFLECVQDMDHENMFWYRQDPGLGLRLIYFSYDVKMKEKGDIPEGYSVSREKKERFSLILESASTNQTSMYLCASSSTRDEQYFGPGTRLTVT.